This T cell receptor beta chain was retrieved from a study of control samples from healthy donors and cancer patients. The table came from immunoSEQ multiplex PCR; TCRdb's copy has only in-frame clones and leaves some out. Here the sample spans some 22,000 clones, 75% to 90% being singletons. CDR3 size: 14 residues. Germline lookup yields CDR1 MDHEN and CDR2 SYDVKM. V dropped 6 bases and J dropped 6; count of bases not matched to a gene: 7. The sequencing sample was made of PBMCs. The sequence derives from a man in his 60s with head and neck cancer. This chain connects TRBV28 to TRBJ1-5; 8 bases agree with TRBD1. The CDR3 reads CASSPDREGQPQHF. The CDR3 DNA is TGTGCCAGCAGCCCGGACAGGGAGGGTCAGCCCCAGCATTTT. The variable domain in full, completed from reference TRBV28 and TRBJ1-5, reads DVKVTQSSRYLVKRTGEKVFLECVQDMDHENMFWYRQDPGLGLRLIYFSYDVKMKEKGDIPEGYSVSREKKERFSLILESASTNQTSMYLCASSPDREGQPQHFGDGTRLSIL.